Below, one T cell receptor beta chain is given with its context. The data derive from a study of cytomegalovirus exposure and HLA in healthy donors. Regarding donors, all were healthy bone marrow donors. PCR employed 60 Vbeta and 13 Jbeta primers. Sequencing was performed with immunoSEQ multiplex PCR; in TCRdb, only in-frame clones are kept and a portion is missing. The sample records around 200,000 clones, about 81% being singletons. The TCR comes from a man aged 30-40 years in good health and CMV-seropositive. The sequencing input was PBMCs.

The DNA of the CDR3 is TGCGCCAGCAGCTTGGTAGCGGGAGATACAGATACGCAGTATTTT. This sequence encodes CASSLVAGDTDTQYF. The chain employs TRBV5-1 and TRBJ2-3; the match to TRBD2 covers 9 bases. The trim removed 0 bases at V and 3 bases at J, leaving 2 bases unmatched. Germline CDR1 and CDR2: SGHRS and YFSETQ. The CDR3 consists of 15 residues.